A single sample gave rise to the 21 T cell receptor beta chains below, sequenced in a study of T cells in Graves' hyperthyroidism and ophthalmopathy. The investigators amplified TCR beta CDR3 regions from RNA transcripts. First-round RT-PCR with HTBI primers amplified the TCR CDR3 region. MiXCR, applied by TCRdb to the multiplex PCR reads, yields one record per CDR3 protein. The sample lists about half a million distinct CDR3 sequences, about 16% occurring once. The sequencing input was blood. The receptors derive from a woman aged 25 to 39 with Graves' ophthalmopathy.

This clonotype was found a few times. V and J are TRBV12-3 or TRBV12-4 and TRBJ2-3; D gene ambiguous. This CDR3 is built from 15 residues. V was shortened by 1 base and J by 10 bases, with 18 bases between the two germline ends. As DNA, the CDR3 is TGTGCCAGCAGTTTAGGGGCCTTCCATCAATGCGCGCAGTATTTT. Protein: CASSLGAFHQCAQYF.

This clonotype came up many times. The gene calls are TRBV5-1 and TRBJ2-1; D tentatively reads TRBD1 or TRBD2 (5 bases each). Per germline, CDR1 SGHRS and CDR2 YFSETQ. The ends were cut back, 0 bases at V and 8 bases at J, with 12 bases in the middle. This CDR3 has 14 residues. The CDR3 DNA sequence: TGCGCCAGCAGCTTGGGAGAGGGGTATGATGAGCAGTTCTTC. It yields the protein CASSLGEGYDEQFF.

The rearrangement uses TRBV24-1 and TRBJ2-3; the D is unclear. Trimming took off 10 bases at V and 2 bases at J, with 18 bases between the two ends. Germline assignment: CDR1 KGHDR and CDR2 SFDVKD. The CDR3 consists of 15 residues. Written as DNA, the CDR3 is TGTGCCACACGGGCGGCCAACGAGTTCACAGATACGCAGTATTTT. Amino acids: CATRAANEFTDTQYF.

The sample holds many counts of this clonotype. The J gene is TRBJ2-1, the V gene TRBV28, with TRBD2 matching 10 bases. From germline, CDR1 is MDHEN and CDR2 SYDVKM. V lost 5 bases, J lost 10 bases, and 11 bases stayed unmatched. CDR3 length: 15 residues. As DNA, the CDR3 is TGTGCCAGCAGTCCTGCAGCGGGAGGGCCTGGGGAGCAGTTCTTC. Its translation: CASSPAAGGPGEQFF.

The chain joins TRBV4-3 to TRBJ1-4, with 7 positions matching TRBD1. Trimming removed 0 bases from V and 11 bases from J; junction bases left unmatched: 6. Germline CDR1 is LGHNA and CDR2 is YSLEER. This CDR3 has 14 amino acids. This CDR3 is CASSQDVRGSKLFF. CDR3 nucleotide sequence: TGCGCCAGCAGCCAAGATGTCAGGGGGAGTAAACTGTTTTTT.

In DNA form, the CDR3 reads TGTGCCAGCAGTTTAAACCCGGGCCCTGATACGCAGTATTTT. Translation: CASSLNPGPDTQYF. The J gene is TRBJ2-3, the V gene TRBV2, with unresolved D. The germline V gene encodes CDR1 SNHLY and CDR2 FYNNEI. The CDR3 runs 14 residues. Trimming shortened V by 5 bases and J by 6 bases, and 15 bases separated the two germline ends.

This CDR3 reads CASIRQGGTDTQYF. The CDR3 bases are TGCGCCAGCATCAGACAGGGCGGCACAGATACGCAGTATTTT. The chain combines TRBV10-1 with TRBJ2-3; 7 bases fit TRBD1. The CDR3 totals 14 residues. Trimming took 7 bases from V and 1 from J; bases not matched to a gene: 5. Germline CDR1 is WNHNN and CDR2 is SYGVQD (reference sequence).

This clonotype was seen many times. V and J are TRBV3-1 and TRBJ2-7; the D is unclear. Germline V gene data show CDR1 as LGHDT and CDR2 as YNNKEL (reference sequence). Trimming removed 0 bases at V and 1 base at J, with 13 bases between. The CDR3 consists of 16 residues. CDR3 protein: CASSQDPVGGSYEQYF. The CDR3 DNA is TGTGCCAGCAGCCAAGATCCTGTAGGTGGATCCTACGAGCAGTACTTC.

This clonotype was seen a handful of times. CDR3 region: CASRRTGNTGELFF. The CDR3 DNA sequence: TGTGCCAGCAGGCGGACGGGAAACACCGGGGAGCTGTTTTTT. V gene TRBV28 combines with J gene TRBJ2-2; possibly TRBD2 for D (5 bases). The CDR3 consists of 14 residues. Germline CDR1 MDHEN, CDR2 SYDVKM. The V gene lost 6 bases and the J gene lost 2 bases, with 10 bases spanning the gap.

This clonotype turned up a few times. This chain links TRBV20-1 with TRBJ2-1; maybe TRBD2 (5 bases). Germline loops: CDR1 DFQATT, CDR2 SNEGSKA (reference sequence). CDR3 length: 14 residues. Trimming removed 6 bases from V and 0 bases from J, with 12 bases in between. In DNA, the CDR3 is TGCAGTGCCACCAAGCGGAGCTCCTACAATGAGCAGTTCTTC. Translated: CSATKRSSYNEQFF.

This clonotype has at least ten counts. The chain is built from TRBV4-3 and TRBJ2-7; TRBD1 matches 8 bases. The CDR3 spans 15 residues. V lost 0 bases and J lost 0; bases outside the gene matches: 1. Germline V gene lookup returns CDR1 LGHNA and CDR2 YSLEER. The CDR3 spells CASSQEGQGSYEQYF. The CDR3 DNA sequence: TGCGCCAGCAGCCAAGAAGGACAGGGCTCCTACGAGCAGTACTTC.

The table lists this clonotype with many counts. As DNA, the CDR3 is TGTGCCAGCAGCTTGGCAAGGGACGGCGCCCTCAATCAGCCCCAGCATTTT. Protein: CASSLARDGALNQPQHF. The rearrangement uses TRBV5-6 and TRBJ1-5; D possibly corresponds to TRBD1 (5 bases). Germline V CDR1 and CDR2: SGHDT, YYEEEE. This CDR3 is built from 17 residues. V was shortened by 0 bases and J by 3 bases, with 16 bases between the two germline ends.

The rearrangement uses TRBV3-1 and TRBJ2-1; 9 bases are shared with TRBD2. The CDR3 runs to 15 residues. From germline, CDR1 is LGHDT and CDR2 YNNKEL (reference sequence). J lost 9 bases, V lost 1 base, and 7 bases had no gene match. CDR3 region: CASSQVAGAGFEQFF. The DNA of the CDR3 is TGTGCCAGCAGCCAAGTAGCGGGAGCCGGGTTTGAGCAGTTCTTC.

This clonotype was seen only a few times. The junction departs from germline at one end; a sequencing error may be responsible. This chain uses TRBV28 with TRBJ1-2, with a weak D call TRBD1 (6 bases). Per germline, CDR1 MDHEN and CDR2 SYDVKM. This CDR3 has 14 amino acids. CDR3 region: CAGSEQGLGYGYTF. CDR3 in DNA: TGTGCCGGCAGTGAACAGGGACTCGGCTATGGCTACACCTTC.

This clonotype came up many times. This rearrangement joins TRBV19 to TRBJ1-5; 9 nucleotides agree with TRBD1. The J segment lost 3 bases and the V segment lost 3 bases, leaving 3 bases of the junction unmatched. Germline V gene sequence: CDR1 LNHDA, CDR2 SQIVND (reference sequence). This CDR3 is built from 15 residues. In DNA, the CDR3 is TGTGCCAGTAGTATCGGACAGGGGCACAATCAGCCCCAGCATTTT. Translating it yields CASSIGQGHNQPQHF.

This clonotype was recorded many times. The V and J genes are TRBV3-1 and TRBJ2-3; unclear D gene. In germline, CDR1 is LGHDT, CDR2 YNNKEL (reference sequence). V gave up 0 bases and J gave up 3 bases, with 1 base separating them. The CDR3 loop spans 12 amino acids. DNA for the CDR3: TGTGCCAGCAGCCAAGATACAGATACGCAGTATTTT. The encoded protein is CASSQDTDTQYF.

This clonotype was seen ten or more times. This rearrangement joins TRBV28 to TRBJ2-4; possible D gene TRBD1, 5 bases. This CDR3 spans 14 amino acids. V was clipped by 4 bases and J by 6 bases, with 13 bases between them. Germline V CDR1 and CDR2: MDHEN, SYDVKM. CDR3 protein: CASSSQGVANIQYF. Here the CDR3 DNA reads TGTGCCAGCAGTTCCCAAGGGGTAGCAAACATTCAGTACTTC.

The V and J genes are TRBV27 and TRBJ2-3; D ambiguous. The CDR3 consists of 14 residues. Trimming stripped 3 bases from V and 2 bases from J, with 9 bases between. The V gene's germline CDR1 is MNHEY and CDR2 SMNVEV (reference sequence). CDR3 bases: TGTGCCAGCAGTTTCAACAGCCCCACAGATACGCAGTATTTT. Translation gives CASSFNSPTDTQYF.

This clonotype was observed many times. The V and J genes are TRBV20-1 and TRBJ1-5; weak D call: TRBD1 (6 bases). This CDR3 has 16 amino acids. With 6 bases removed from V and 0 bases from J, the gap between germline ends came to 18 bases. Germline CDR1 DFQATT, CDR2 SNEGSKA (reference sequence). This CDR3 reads CSADLGTFDSNQPQHF. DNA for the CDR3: TGCAGTGCGGACCTAGGGACATTCGATAGCAATCAGCCCCAGCATTTT.

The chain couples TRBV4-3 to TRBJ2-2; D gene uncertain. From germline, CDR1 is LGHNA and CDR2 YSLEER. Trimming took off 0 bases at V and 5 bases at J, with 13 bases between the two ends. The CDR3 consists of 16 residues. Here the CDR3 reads CASSQDMPGGTGELFF. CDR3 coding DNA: TGCGCCAGCAGCCAAGATATGCCGGGCGGAACCGGGGAGCTGTTTTTT.

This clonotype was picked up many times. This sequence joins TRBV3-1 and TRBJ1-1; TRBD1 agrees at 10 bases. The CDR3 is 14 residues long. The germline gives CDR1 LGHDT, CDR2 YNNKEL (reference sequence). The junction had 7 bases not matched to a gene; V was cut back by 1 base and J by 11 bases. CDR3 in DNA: TGTGCCAGCAGCCAAGGAGACAGGGGGCGGACCGCTTTCTTT. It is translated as CASSQGDRGRTAFF. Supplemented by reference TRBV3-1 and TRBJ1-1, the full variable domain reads DTAVSQTPKYLVTQMGNDKSIKCEQNLGHDTMYWYKQDSKKFLKIMFSYNNKELIINETVPNRFSPKSPDKAHLNLHINSLELGDSAVYFCASSQGDRGRTAFFGQGTRLTVV.